This TCR beta chain was found in a study of T-cell memory formation after mild COVID-19. This clonotype was counted only a few times. V was trimmed by 7 bases and J by 2 bases, leaving 10 bases between them. The CDR3 has 14 amino acids. CDR1 and CDR2 from the germline V gene are SGHRS and YFSETQ. TCRdb reanalysed the 5' RACE reads using MiXCR and keeps one entry per CDR3 protein. Here the sample spans about 170,000 distinct CDR3 sequences, 10% to 15% being singletons. This chain connects TRBV5-1 to TRBJ2-6; D unclear. Sequencing was performed on PBMCs or a T cell subset sorted from them (not recorded which). The TCR comes from a man between 18 and 29 years old who had mild COVID-19 (a few samples of this study predate the infection). Cell type and time point are not known. The CDR3 reads CASRAGPGANVLTF. CDR3 sequence (DNA): TGCGCCAGCCGGGCTGGGCCTGGGGCCAACGTCCTGACTTTC.